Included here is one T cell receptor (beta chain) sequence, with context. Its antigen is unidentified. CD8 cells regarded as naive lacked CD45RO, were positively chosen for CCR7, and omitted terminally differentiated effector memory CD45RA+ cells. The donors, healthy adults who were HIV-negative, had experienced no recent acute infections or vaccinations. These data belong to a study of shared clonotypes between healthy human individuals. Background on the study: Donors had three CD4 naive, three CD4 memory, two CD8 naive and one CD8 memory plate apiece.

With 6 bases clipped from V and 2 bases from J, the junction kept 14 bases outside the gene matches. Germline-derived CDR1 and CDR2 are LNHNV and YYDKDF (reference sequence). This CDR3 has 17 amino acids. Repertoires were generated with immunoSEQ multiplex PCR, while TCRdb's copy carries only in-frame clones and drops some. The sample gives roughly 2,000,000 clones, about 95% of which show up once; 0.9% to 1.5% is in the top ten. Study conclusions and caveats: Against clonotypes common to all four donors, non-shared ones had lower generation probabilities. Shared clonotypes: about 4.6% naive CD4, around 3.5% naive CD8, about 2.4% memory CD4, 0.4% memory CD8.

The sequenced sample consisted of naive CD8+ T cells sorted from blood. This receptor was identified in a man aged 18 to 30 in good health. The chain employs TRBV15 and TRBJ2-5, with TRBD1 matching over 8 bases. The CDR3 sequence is CATSGRLQGVLQETQYF. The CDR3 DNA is TGTGCCACCAGTGGGAGGTTACAGGGGGTGCTACAAGAGACCCAGTACTTC.